This T cell receptor (beta chain) was recovered during a study of OX40 agonist ivuxolimab in advanced cancers. Regarding the study in general: Ivuxolimab was an agonistic, fully human IgG2 monoclonal antibody directed against OX40 (CD134), a costimulatory receptor. A male proportion of 75% to 85% and a mean age of roughly 58 years, ranging from 23 to 79, were recorded for the dose-escalation cohort. Of the 50 to 55 dose-escalation patients, hepatocellular carcinoma was present in about 20, melanoma in approximately 15, renal cell carcinoma in 9 and head and neck cancer in 9. The paper covers the monotherapy dose-escalation part of the phase I ivuxolimab trial, which included N ≈ 52 patients. Patients were allowed to have had prior anti-PD-1, anti-PD-L1 or anti-CTLA-4 therapy, and around 37% of the dose-escalation patients had previously received checkpoint inhibitors. Intravenous ivuxolimab was administered to patients every 2 weeks at six dose levels: 0.01, 0.1, 0.3, 1.5, 3 and 10 mg/kg. Three dose-escalation patients achieved partial responses, one with hepatocellular carcinoma and two with cutaneous melanoma. Peripheral TCRbeta sequencing aimed to test whether ivuxolimab altered TCR sequence diversity and caused clonal T-cell expansion. What the authors observed across the whole study: Low levels of normalized T-cell clonal expansion were also shown by some nonresponding patients. The antigen specificity of the clonally expanded peripheral T cells was not determined. After ivuxolimab, expanded clones were on average more numerous among CD8+ T cells than among CD4+ T cells. Clonal expansion of both CD4+ and CD8+ blood T cells was observed from baseline to week 6 at doses 0.1 to 3.0 mg/kg. In partial responders in the 0.1-3.0 mg/kg groups, normalized peripheral clonal expansion was found to be among the lowest, especially among CD8+ T cells.

Genomic DNA was extracted from sorted cells for sequencing of the TCRbeta CDR3 region. The immunoSEQ Assay was used to sequence the TCRbeta CDR3 regions. What TCRdb holds here is the immuneACCESS table cut down to in-frame rearrangements. Part of the clones is not present; checked against another copy, under half of the missing clones reflect an unresolved V gene, and the others are unexplained. This sample has about 73,000 clones in its table, and around 88% of those were observed once. The ten top clones hold less than 3% of the sample. Its CDR3 holds 17 amino acids, cysteine through phenylalanine. Only CDR3 DNA is held: 51 bases, read in frame from base 1. The germline V gene specifies SGHRS as CDR1 and YFSETQ as CDR2. Trimmed from V: 0 bases; trimmed from J: 4 bases; junction bases lacking a gene match: 13. Patients with autoimmune disease history or receiving systemic immunosuppression were excluded from the trial. In every dose cohort, peripheral blood was drawn for TCR sequencing at baseline, cycle 4 day 1, and cycle 7 day 1. Samples were obtained from an open-label, multicenter, first-in-human phase I dose-escalation trial of ivuxolimab. Adults with locally advanced or metastatic melanoma, renal cell carcinoma, hepatocellular carcinoma or head and neck squamous cell carcinoma were enrolled in the trial. Before TCR sequencing, CD4+ T cells and CD8+ T cells from peripheral blood were sorted into separate populations.

With regard to this clone: Its antigen is unknown. Base quality data are lacking; no much larger clone is found one base away.

The chain is encoded by TRBV5-1 joined to TRBJ2-7; 7 middle bases align to TRBD1. The sample in question was CD4+ or CD8+ T cells sorted from blood, obtained in a trial of the OX40 agonist ivuxolimab. This TCR was sampled from an adult with an advanced solid tumor such as melanoma, head and neck, liver or kidney cancer. The DNA reads as follows: TGCGCCAGCAGCTTGGCCGAGATATGGGACAGTGTATACGAGCAGTACTTC. This gives the protein CASSLAEIWDSVYEQYF.